This T cell receptor beta chain emerged from a study of blood T cell repertoires in COVID-19. Study summary: There were acute and convalescent COVID-19 samples, and they came from the United States, Italy and Spain.

The CDR3 runs 15 residues. Trimming took 8 bases from V and 3 from J, leaving 17 bases between them. From germline, CDR1 is MDHEN and CDR2 SYDVKM. Study processing details: Reference gene primers were amplified, and this amplification served to estimate nucleated cell counts. Assay: immunoSEQ multiplex PCR; the TCRdb copy retains only in-frame clones and omits some. V and J calls and clone size are as listed in that table; D and trimming were resolved from the DNA. Here the sample spans over 200,000 clones, 90% to 95% being singletons. This sequence originates from a man in his thirties or forties with acute or convalescent COVID-19. J is TRBJ2-1 and V is TRBV28, with a weak D call TRBD1 (6 bases). The source material was peripheral blood. CDR3 bases: TGTGCCAGCGCCGGACGGCAGGGGCTCTACAATGAGCAGTTCTTC. This sequence encodes CASAGRQGLYNEQFF.